This passage covers 24 T cell receptor beta chains from one sample sequenced in a study of shared clonotypes between healthy human individuals. Sequenced by immunoSEQ multiplex PCR; TCRdb stores in-frame clones only, minus some. The data hold hundreds of thousands of clones, with just over 75% observed a single time. Material for sequencing was PBMCs. The receptors were sampled from a woman aged 40 to 50 in good health. Some clones in this sample may be carry-over from other donors' samples.

This clone has a single count. The chain is built from TRBV12-2 and TRBJ2-5; the table gives TRBD1 as D, unverified against the DNA. TRBV12-2 is termed a pseudogene. The CDR3 runs to 15 residues. The CDR3 loop is CASRLAPDRGETQYF. The CDR3 DNA sequence: TGTGCAAGTCGCTTAGCACCGGACAGGGGAGAGACCCAGTACTTC.

The genes are TRBV2 and TRBJ2-7; TRBD2 aligns across 8 bases. With V trimmed by 1 base and J by 9 bases, 8 bases remained unmatched. The CDR3 spans 14 residues. In germline, CDR1 is SNHLY, CDR2 FYNNEI. CDR3 coding DNA: TGTGCCAGCAGTGAAGTGGGGACTAGAGGTGTGCAGTACTTC. Its protein product is CASSEVGTRGVQYF.

CDR3 DNA sequence: TGTGCCAGCAGCTCACCGACTAGCGGAAGATACGAGCAGTACTTC. The encoded protein is CASSSPTSGRYEQYF. The V gene is TRBV7-9, the J gene TRBJ2-7; 9 bases are shared with TRBD2. The CDR3 sequence is 15 residues long. With 4 bases clipped from V and 4 bases from J, the junction kept 8 bases outside the gene matches. Germline V gene sequence: CDR1 SEHNR, CDR2 FQNEAQ (reference sequence).

The rearrangement links TRBV27 to TRBJ2-5; 8 nucleotides match TRBD1. CDR1 is MNHEY and CDR2 is SMNVEV in the germline V gene (reference sequence). This CDR3 has 13 residues. Trimming cost V 6 bases and J 4 bases; bases outside gene matches: 4. As DNA, the CDR3 is TGTGCCAGCAGAATGACAGGGGTAGAGACCCAGTACTTC. This translates into CASRMTGVETQYF.

This rearrangement joins TRBV4-1 to TRBJ2-5; 7 bases map to TRBD1. Per germline, CDR1 MGHRA and CDR2 YSYEKL. This CDR3 contains 14 residues. Germline trimming cut 3 bases from V and 7 bases from J; bases unmatched to any gene: 8. This chain's CDR3 is CASSQNEGGGTQYF. The CDR3 coding sequence is TGCGCCAGCAGCCAGAATGAAGGGGGCGGGACCCAGTACTTC.

This sequence joins TRBV5-1 and TRBJ2-7; maybe TRBD2 (6 bases). CDR3 size: 16 residues. V was clipped by 0 bases and J by 0 bases, with 13 bases between them. CDR1 and CDR2 (germline): SGHRS, YFSETQ. DNA of the CDR3: TGCGCCAGCAGCTTGGAGGAGGGCATAAGCTCCTACGAGCAGTACTTC. The encoded protein is CASSLEEGISSYEQYF.

This rearrangement joins TRBV5-1 to TRBJ2-7, with D possibly matching TRBD2 (6 bases). The CDR3 length is 16 residues. Deletions cut 2 bases from V and 6 bases from J, with 21 bases between. Germline V CDR1 and CDR2: SGHRS, YFSETQ. DNA of the CDR3: TGCGCCAGCAGCTTCTGGTGGTCCGGGAGTTCCCTCGAGCAGTACTTC. Translation: CASSFWWSGSSLEQYF.

The chain uses TRBV9 and TRBJ2-3; D may be TRBD1 or TRBD2 (6 bases each). The CDR3 loop spans 14 amino acids. Germline lookup yields CDR1 SGDLS and CDR2 YYNGEE. V lost 7 bases and J lost 5, with 17 bases in between. CDR3 sequence (DNA): TGTGCCAGCGGCCGGAGGGGGGATAGAGATACGCAGTATTTT. The encoded protein is CASGRRGDRDTQYF.

This chain links TRBV5-5 with TRBJ2-1; 9 bases line up with TRBD2. The V gene's germline CDR1 is SGHKS and CDR2 YYEKEE (reference sequence). Trimming took 0 bases from V and 3 from J; bases not matched to a gene: 1. The CDR3 has 15 amino acids. The CDR3 region is CASSLVLAGYNEQFF. In nucleotides, the CDR3 is TGTGCCAGCAGCTTGGTACTAGCGGGCTACAATGAGCAGTTCTTC.

The chain couples TRBV11-2 to TRBJ1-5; TRBD1 agrees at 10 bases. V shed 1 base, J shed 4 bases, and the junction held 1 base outside the gene matches. The V gene's germline CDR1 is SGHAT and CDR2 FQNNGV. This CDR3 comprises 15 residues. The CDR3 bases are TGTGCCAGCAGCTTAGGGACAGGGGGAAATCAGCCCCAGCATTTT. Translating it yields CASSLGTGGNQPQHF.

Concerning this clone itself: Other DNA sequences within the sample encode an identical CDR3. The chain uses TRBV9 and TRBJ2-7, with 13 bases that match TRBD2. CDR3 length equals 15 residues. CDR1 SGDLS and CDR2 YYNGEE come from the germline V gene. V lost 2 bases, J lost 3 bases, and 2 bases stayed unmatched. As DNA, the CDR3 is TGTGCCAGCAGCGTTGGACTAGCGGGAGACTACGAGCAGTACTTC. Translation gives CASSVGLAGDYEQYF.

This chain connects TRBV7-9 to TRBJ2-2; D unresolved. CDR1 SEHNR and CDR2 FQNEAQ come from the germline V gene (reference sequence). The V end was cut by 4 bases, the J end by 8 bases, with 11 bases between. This CDR3 has 13 residues. The CDR3 here is CASSYPASGELFF. Here the CDR3 DNA reads TGTGCCAGCAGCTACCCGGCATCGGGGGAGCTGTTTTTT.

V gene TRBV4-1 combines with J gene TRBJ2-1, with 12 bases that match TRBD2. Germline V gene sequence: CDR1 MGHRA, CDR2 YSYEKL. Trimming removed 4 bases from V and 5 bases from J; junction bases left unmatched: 3. This CDR3 has 15 residues. CDR3 coding DNA: TGCGCCAGCAGCCCCCTAGCGGGGGGGCACAATGAGCAGTTCTTC. Amino acids: CASSPLAGGHNEQFF.

The chain links TRBV5-1 to TRBJ1-1, with D tentatively TRBD1 (6 bases). With 4 bases removed from V and 8 bases from J, the gap between germline ends came to 21 bases. The CDR3 length is 15 residues. Germline V gene lookup returns CDR1 SGHRS and CDR2 YFSETQ. CDR3 coding DNA: TGCGCCAGCAGCAGATACAGGGATACGGCTATAGAAGCTTTCTTT. Encoded protein: CASSRYRDTAIEAFF. Full variable domain (outside the CDR3, taken from reference TRBV5-1 and TRBJ1-1): KAGVTQTPRYLIKTRGQQVTLSCSPISGHRSVSWYQQTPGQGLQFLFEYFSETQRNKGNFPGRFSGRQFSNSRSEMNVSTLELGDSALYLCASSRYRDTAIEAFFGQGTRLTVV.

This clone came up many times. The chain uses TRBV28 and TRBJ2-7; no firm D call. The CDR3 loop spans 16 amino acids. Trimming removed 6 bases at V and 1 base at J, with 19 bases between. Germline CDR1 MDHEN, CDR2 SYDVKM. This CDR3 reads CASRTESHGQSYEQYF. The CDR3 DNA follows: TGTGCCAGCAGAACCGAAAGCCACGGGCAGTCCTACGAGCAGTACTTC. The entire variable domain, with the rest obtained from reference TRBV28 and TRBJ2-7, is as follows: DVKVTQSSRYLVKRTGEKVFLECVQDMDHENMFWYRQDPGLGLRLIYFSYDVKMKEKGDIPEGYSVSREKKERFSLILESASTNQTSMYLCASRTESHGQSYEQYFGPGTRLTVT.

The CDR3 region has the DNA TGTGCCAGCTCACCATTCTCCCCGGGGGGAGGGTTGAACACTGAAGCTTTCTTT. This codes for CASSPFSPGGGLNTEAFF. The V and J genes are TRBV18 and TRBJ1-1; D might be TRBD1 (5 bases). Trimming removed 2 bases from V and 0 bases from J, with 19 bases in between. CDR3 length: 18 residues. The germline gives CDR1 KGHSH, CDR2 LQKENI.

The chain recombines TRBV27 with TRBJ2-7; D gene unclear. The ends were cut back, 4 bases at V and 4 bases at J, with 14 bases in the middle. From germline, CDR1 is MNHEY and CDR2 SMNVEV (reference sequence). The CDR3 loop spans 14 amino acids. This chain's CDR3 is CASSWAKGRYEQYF. CDR3 bases: TGTGCCAGCAGTTGGGCCAAAGGTCGGTACGAGCAGTACTTC.

The chain recombines TRBV13 with TRBJ2-3; tentatively, D is TRBD2 (5 bases). The CDR3 length is 13 residues. The V gene lost 1 base and the J gene lost 4 bases, with 6 bases spanning the gap. In germline, CDR1 is PRHDT, CDR2 FYEKMQ (reference sequence). The CDR3 DNA is TGTGCCAGCAGCTTAGCCGGGGCAGATACGCAGTATTTT. This encodes CASSLAGADTQYF.

The chain recombines TRBV29-1 with TRBJ2-7; 12 bases match TRBD1. With 1 base clipped from V and 6 bases from J, the junction kept 4 bases outside the gene matches. The CDR3 is made up of 14 amino acids. Germline lookup yields CDR1 SQVTM and CDR2 ANQGSEA. DNA for the CDR3: TGCAGCGTTGAAGGTGGGACAGGGGGCTTCGAGCAGTACTTC. This sequence encodes CSVEGGTGGFEQYF.

This chain joins TRBV5-1 and TRBJ2-5, with 7 bases identical to TRBD1. Trimming removed 6 bases from V and 1 base from J; junction bases left unmatched: 3. Germline values: CDR1 SGHRS, CDR2 YFSETQ. The CDR3 spans 13 residues. The CDR3 protein is CASTGDSQETQYF. The CDR3 DNA follows: TGCGCCAGCACCGGGGACAGCCAAGAGACCCAGTACTTC.

The gene calls are TRBV5-1 and TRBJ2-5; D remains ambiguous. This CDR3 is 13 amino acids long. Germline loops: CDR1 SGHRS, CDR2 YFSETQ. V was trimmed by 2 bases and J by 4 bases, leaving 9 bases between them. The CDR3 loop is CASSLWFGETQYF. The CDR3 DNA reads TGCGCCAGCAGCTTATGGTTTGGAGAGACCCAGTACTTC.

The chain uses TRBV9 and TRBJ2-3; the match to TRBD2 covers 8 bases. The V gene end was trimmed by 0 bases and the J gene end by 4 bases; junction bases not matched to a gene: 4. The CDR3 runs to 15 residues. Germline CDR1 reads SGDLS; CDR2 reads YYNGEE. The CDR3 sequence: CASSVGSGSSDTQYF. The DNA for the CDR3 is TGTGCCAGCAGCGTAGGCAGCGGGAGTTCAGATACGCAGTATTTT.

The V gene is TRBV27, the J gene TRBJ1-4, with TRBD1 identical over 7 bases. The trim removed 5 bases at V and 4 bases at J, leaving 7 bases unmatched. The CDR3 extends over 15 amino acids. Germline CDR1 is MNHEY and CDR2 is SMNVEV (reference sequence). CDR3: CASSPQGERNEKLFF. For the CDR3, the DNA is TGTGCCAGCAGTCCCCAGGGGGAACGTAATGAAAAACTGTTTTTT.

The rearrangement links TRBV11-3 to TRBJ2-7; TRBD1 matches 8 bases. J lost 2 bases, V lost 1 base, and 1 base had no gene match. Germline CDR1 and CDR2: SGHNT and YENEEA. The CDR3 has 14 amino acids. This CDR3 reads CASSLGGQAYEQYF. As DNA, the CDR3 is TGTGCCAGCAGCTTAGGGGGACAGGCCTACGAGCAGTACTTC.